What follows are 7 T cell receptor beta chains derived from one specimen sequenced in a study of cytomegalovirus exposure and HLA in healthy donors. The primer mix had 60 Vbeta and 13 Jbeta primers. Some clones are missing from TCRdb's copy, which holds only in-frame ones; the method was immunoSEQ multiplex PCR. The table has 160,000 or so clones, roughly 80% seen once; the top ten hold about 3.8%. Specimen: PBMCs. The receptors were sampled from a man aged 25-45 years in good health and CMV-seropositive.

This clone is a singleton in its sample. The chain couples TRBV5-1 to TRBJ1-5; TRBD1 matches at 9 bases. The germline CDR1 and CDR2 sequences are SGHRS and YFSETQ. This CDR3 comprises 17 residues. The V segment lost 4 bases and the J segment 2 bases; nucleotides outside the gene matches: 10. The CDR3 nucleotides read TGCGCCAGCAGCCCGAGCCTTACAGGGGGCGGCAATCAGCCCCAGCATTTT. Translating gives CASSPSLTGGGNQPQHF.

The chain has TRBV13 and TRBJ2-1, with 12 bases matching TRBD2. The CDR3 covers 16 residues. The germline CDR1 and CDR2 sequences are PRHDT and FYEKMQ (reference sequence). Trimming took 3 bases from V and 8 from J; bases not matched to a gene: 8. Written as DNA, the CDR3 is TGTGCCAGCAGCTTGCTAGCGGGGGGGCTTTCATATGAGCAGTTCTTC. Amino acid sequence: CASSLLAGGLSYEQFF.

The chain is built from TRBV5-4 and TRBJ2-3, with 9 bases lining up with TRBD2. Germline assignment: CDR1 SGHNT and CDR2 YYREEE (reference sequence). Trimming cost V 3 bases and J 0 bases; bases outside gene matches: 2. The CDR3 runs 15 residues. In nucleotides, the CDR3 is TGTGCCAGCAGCTCTAGCGGGGAAAGCACAGATACGCAGTATTTT. The encoded protein is CASSSSGESTDTQYF.

This sequence joins TRBV19 and TRBJ1-4; 8 bases match TRBD1. CDR1 is LNHDA and CDR2 is SQIVND in the germline V gene (reference sequence). The CDR3 contains 16 residues. J was trimmed by 0 bases and V by 7 bases; bases with no gene match: 7. In DNA, the CDR3 is TGTGCCAGTACCCGGACAGGGCCTGCAACTAATGAAAAACTGTTTTTT. Its protein is CASTRTGPATNEKLFF.

This sequence joins TRBV6-1 and TRBJ2-1; D is perhaps TRBD1 (6 bases). Trimming shortened V by 11 bases and J by 3 bases, and 20 bases separated the two germline ends. This CDR3 is 15 amino acids long. Germline V gene lookup returns CDR1 MNHNS and CDR2 SASEGT. Written as DNA, the CDR3 is TGTGCCGCGCGAGCTAACAACAGGGACTACAATGAGCAGTTCTTC. It translates to CAARANNRDYNEQFF.

V gene TRBV2 combines with J gene TRBJ1-6; TRBD1 matches at 7 bases. Trimming took 4 bases from V and 8 from J; bases not matched to a gene: 8. The germline gives CDR1 SNHLY, CDR2 FYNNEI. The CDR3 runs 15 residues. The DNA of the CDR3 is TGTGCCAGCAGTGTACGACAGGGTTACTATTCACCCCTCCACTTT. This gives the protein CASSVRQGYYSPLHF.

V gene TRBV29-1 combines with J gene TRBJ2-7; the match to TRBD2 covers 10 bases. The CDR3 extends over 12 amino acids. Germline CDR1 is SQVTM and CDR2 is ANQGSEA. Trimming took 6 bases from V and 6 from J; bases not matched to a gene: 5. The CDR3 DNA reads as TGCAGCGTCGGGACTAGCGTCCGCGAGCAGTACTTC. Amino acid sequence: CSVGTSVREQYF.